The entry below gives a single T cell receptor (beta chain) sequence along with its context. There are many counts of this clonotype. Its antigen is not yet known. No qualities accompany the bases; no much larger clone lies one base away. Libraries were prepared through PCR. The run used an Illumina HiSeq 2500. Molecular barcoding was employed in the preparation of TCR libraries, with unique molecular identifiers being used to normalize TCRbeta repertoire quantification. TCRdb ran its own pipeline on the public reads, namely fastp trimming at Q25 and MiXCR clone calling, and kept in-frame beta chains. Merged by CDR3 protein, the rows form single entries marked with the most common genes and DNA. The sample profile shows hundreds of thousands of distinct CDR3 sequences; approximately 13% of them were found once. Of the sample, about 2.2% is held by the ten largest clones. This specimen comes from a study of T-cell reconstitution after alpha-beta-depleted transplantation in children listed by TCRdb under 2016. About the study as a whole: Using TCR repertoire profiling, the study quantitatively followed how T-cell immune reconstitution unfolded in children after TCRalphabeta/CD19-depleted allogeneic hematopoietic cell transplantation. The investigation overall reported the following: In some patients, the high TCRbeta diversity seen at day 60 was put down to recipient T cells and intrathymic progenitors that had survived conditioning. The apparently early recovery of alphabetaT-cell counts about two months after transplant reportedly depended on only several hundred rapidly expanded clones that came from non-depleted graft cells. Hyperexpanded clone frequencies declined over subsequent months; after one year, T-cell counts and TCRbeta diversity were mostly attributed to newly produced T cells.

Taken with the paper, the label for treatment or condition translates to: allogeneic hematopoietic cell transplantation with graft depleted of TCRalphabeta T cells and CD19 B cells. TCRalphabeta/CD19-depleted allogeneic hematopoietic cell grafts were given to the transplant recipients, all of whom were children. Counted from cysteine to phenylalanine, this CDR3 has 15 amino acids. Only CDR3 DNA is held: 45 bases, read in frame from base 1. The CDR1 and CDR2 encoded by the germline V gene are SGHTA and FQGNSA. Trimming costs V 2 bases and J 8 bases, and their ends lie 18 bases apart. This TCR came from a male patient aged 5 to 17 who had a stem cell transplant for acute myeloid leukemia, so the T cells may come from the graft donor. The chain joins TRBV7-2 to TRBJ1-2; no D segment can be confidently identified. The sample consisted of PBMCs, mostly from graft donor cells, taken 360 days after TCRalphabeta/CD19-depleted stem cell transplant. The CDR3 amino acid sequence is: CASSLRRTLGEGYTF. Here is the DNA: TGTGCCAGCAGCTTAAGGCGTACCCTAGGCGAAGGCTACACCTTC.